This TCR beta chain derives from a study of blood T cell repertoires in COVID-19. In its sample, this clone was seen once. How the authors handled the data: Nucleated cell counts were estimated from reference gene primer amplification. Profiled with immunoSEQ multiplex PCR; TCRdb holds only in-frame clones, not every one. V and J calls and clone size follow that table, whereas D and trimming were derived from the DNA. Among 250,000 to 300,000 clones listed, around 88% were seen once. The study recruited people aged roughly 18 to 100 years across approximately 24 US areas. Cohorts were based on clinical histories the participants reported. Cohort 3 recovery required two negative PCRs, clearance, or symptom resolution. Trimming stripped 2 bases from V and 0 bases from J, with 10 bases between. CDR1 is SGHTA and CDR2 is FQGNSA in the germline V gene. The CDR3 consists of 16 residues.

The sequenced material came from PBMCs or T cells enriched from blood (not recorded which). This TCR was sampled from a middle-aged man who had recovered from COVID-19. The chain combines TRBV7-2 with TRBJ2-2, with TRBD1 as a possible D gene (5 bases). This chain's CDR3 is CASSLQGAANTGELFF. The CDR3 coding sequence is TGTGCCAGCAGCTTACAAGGGGCCGCGAACACCGGGGAGCTGTTTTTT.